This entry is about one T cell receptor (beta chain). Its antigen is currently unknown. The CDR3 is 15 amino acids. Trimming shortened V by 3 bases and J by 4 bases, and 14 bases separated the two germline ends. Germline lookup yields CDR1 SGDLS and CDR2 YYNGEE. Unique molecular identifiers were used in preparing the TCRbeta library. TCRdb called the PCR reads again in MiXCR, with one record for every CDR3 protein. Of 250,000 to 300,000 distinct CDR3 sequences in the sample, nearly 8% are singletons; the top ten hold 8.5% to 9.5%. These data belong to a study of T-cell reconstitution after alpha-beta-depleted transplantation in children. Study-level findings and limits: T-cell counts and diversity at one year following transplant were attributed mainly to newly produced T cells.

Sequences were derived from peripheral blood, sampled 360 days after TCRalphabeta/CD19-depleted stem cell transplant. V is TRBV9 and J is TRBJ1-3; possibly TRBD1 for D (6 bases). The sequence was collected from a female patient between 2 and 15 years old who had a stem cell transplant for Fanconi anemia, so the T cells may come from the graft donor. The CDR3 DNA is TGTGCCAGCAGCGCCGGACAGAGGACAGGAAACACCATATATTTT. Its protein is CASSAGQRTGNTIYF.